Each of the 2 T cell receptor beta chains below was sequenced from the same sample in a study of shared clonotypes between healthy human individuals. The data were produced by immunoSEQ multiplex PCR, yet TCRdb's version contains in-frame clones alone and is incomplete. Among roughly 1,000,000 clones listed, approximately 78% were seen once. The sequencing input was memory CD4+ T cells from PBMCs. Subset noted: CD45RA-negative fraction. All receptors derive from a man aged 18 to 30 in good health. Some clones in this sample may be carry-over from other donors' samples.

This sequence joins TRBV6-1 and TRBJ1-1, with D maybe TRBD1 (6 bases). Trimming stripped 0 bases from V and 8 bases from J, with 10 bases between. CDR3 length: 13 amino acids. Looked up from germline, CDR1 is MNHNS and CDR2 is SASEGT. CDR3 DNA: TGTGCCAGCAGTGAAGCGGGGGCTGGGGAAGCTTTCTTT. Amino acid sequence: CASSEAGAGEAFF.

In nucleotides, the CDR3 is TGTGCCTGGAGTGAGACAGTTCGAAATTCACCCCTCCACTTT. Amino acid sequence: CAWSETVRNSPLHF. The chain joins TRBV30 to TRBJ1-6; D possibly corresponds to TRBD1 (5 bases). V dropped 1 base and J dropped 7 bases, with 11 bases sitting between them. CDR3 length: 14 amino acids. Germline-derived CDR1 and CDR2 are GTSNPN and SVGIG (reference sequence). The full variable domain, with the rest looked up from reference TRBV30 and TRBJ1-6, is SQTIHQWPATLVQPVGSPLSLECTVEGTSNPNLYWYRQAAGRGLQLLFYSVGIGQISSEVPQNLSASRPQDRQFILSSKKLLLSDSGFYLCAWSETVRNSPLHFGNGTRLTVT.